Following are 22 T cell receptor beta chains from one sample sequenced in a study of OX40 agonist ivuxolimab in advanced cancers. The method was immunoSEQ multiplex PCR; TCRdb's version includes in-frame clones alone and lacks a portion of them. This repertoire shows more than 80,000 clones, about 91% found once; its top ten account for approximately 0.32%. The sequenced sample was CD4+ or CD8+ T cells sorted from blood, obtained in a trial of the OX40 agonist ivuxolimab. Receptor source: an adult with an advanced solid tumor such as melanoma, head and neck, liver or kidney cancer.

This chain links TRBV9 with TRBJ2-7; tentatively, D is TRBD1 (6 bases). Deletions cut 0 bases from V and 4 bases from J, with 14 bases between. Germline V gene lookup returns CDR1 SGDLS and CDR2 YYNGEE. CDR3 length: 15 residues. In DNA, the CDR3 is TGTGCCAGCAGCGTAGATGGGGGCCTAGGGTACGAGCAGTACTTC. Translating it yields CASSVDGGLGYEQYF.

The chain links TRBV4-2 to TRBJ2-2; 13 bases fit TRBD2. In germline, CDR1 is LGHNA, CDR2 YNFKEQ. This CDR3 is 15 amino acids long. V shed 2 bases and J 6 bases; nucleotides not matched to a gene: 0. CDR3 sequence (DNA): TGTGCCAGCAGCCAAACTAGCGGGAGGGCCGGGGAGCTGTTTTTT. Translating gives CASSQTSGRAGELFF.

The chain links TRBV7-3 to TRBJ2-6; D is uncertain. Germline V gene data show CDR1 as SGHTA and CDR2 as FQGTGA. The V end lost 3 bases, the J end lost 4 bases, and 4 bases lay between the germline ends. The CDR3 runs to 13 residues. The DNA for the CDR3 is TGTGCCAGCAGCTTTCCCGGGGCCAACGTCCTGACTTTC. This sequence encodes CASSFPGANVLTF.

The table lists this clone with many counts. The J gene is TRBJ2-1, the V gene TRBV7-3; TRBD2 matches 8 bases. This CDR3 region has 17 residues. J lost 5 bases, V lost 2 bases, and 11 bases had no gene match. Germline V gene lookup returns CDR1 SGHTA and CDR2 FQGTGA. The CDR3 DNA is TGTGCCAGCAGCTTATCTAGCGGGTCCGTCGGGAACAATGAGCAGTTCTTC. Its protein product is CASSLSSGSVGNNEQFF.

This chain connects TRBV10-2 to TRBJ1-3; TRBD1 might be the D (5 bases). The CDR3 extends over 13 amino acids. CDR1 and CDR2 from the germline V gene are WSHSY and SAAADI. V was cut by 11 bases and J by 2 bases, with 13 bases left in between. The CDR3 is CAVGQRTGNTIYF. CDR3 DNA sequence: TGCGCCGTGGGGCAGCGGACTGGAAACACCATATATTTT.

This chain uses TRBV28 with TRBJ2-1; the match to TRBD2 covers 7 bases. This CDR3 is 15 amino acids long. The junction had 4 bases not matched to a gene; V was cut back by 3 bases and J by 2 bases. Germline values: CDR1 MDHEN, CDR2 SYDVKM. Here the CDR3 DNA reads TGTGCCAGCAGTTTTTCAAGCGGGGCCTACAATGAGCAGTTCTTC. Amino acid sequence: CASSFSSGAYNEQFF.

CDR3 residues: CASSLALTSANTGELFF. The CDR3 nucleotides read TGCGCCAGCAGCTTGGCCTTGACTAGCGCTAACACCGGGGAGCTGTTTTTT. This chain connects TRBV5-1 to TRBJ2-2; 8 bases fit TRBD2. The CDR3 loop spans 17 amino acids. Germline V gene data show CDR1 as SGHRS and CDR2 as YFSETQ. V gave up 0 bases and J gave up 2 bases; unmatched junction bases: 6.

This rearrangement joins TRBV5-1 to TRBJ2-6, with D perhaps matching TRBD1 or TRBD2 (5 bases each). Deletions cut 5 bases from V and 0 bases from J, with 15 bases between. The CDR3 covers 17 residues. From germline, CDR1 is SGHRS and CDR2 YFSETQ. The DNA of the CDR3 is TGCGCCAGCAGAAGGGACGGACGCAGCTCTGGGGCCAACGTCCTGACTTTC. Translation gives CASRRDGRSSGANVLTF.

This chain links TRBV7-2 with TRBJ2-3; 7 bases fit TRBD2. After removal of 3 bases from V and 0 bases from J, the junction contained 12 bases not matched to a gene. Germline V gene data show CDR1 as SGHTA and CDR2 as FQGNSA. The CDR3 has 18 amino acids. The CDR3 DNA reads TGTGCCAGCAGCTTCGGACCCCTAGCGGTTTTTAGCACAGATACGCAGTATTTT. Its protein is CASSFGPLAVFSTDTQYF.

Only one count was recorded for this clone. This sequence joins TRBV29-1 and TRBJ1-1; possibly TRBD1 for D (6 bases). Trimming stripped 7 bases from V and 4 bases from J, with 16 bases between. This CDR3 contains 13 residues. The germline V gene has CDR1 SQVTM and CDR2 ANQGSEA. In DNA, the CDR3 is TGCAGCGCCCTCACCACAGGGTCCACTGAAGCTTTCTTT. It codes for CSALTTGSTEAFF.

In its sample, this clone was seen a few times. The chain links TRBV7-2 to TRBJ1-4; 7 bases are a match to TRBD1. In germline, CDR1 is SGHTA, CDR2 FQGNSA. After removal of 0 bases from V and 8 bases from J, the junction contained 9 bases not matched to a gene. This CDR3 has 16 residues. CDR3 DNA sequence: TGTGCCAGCAGCTTAGCCGGGACAGTGCTCGGGGAAAAACTGTTTTTT. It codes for CASSLAGTVLGEKLFF. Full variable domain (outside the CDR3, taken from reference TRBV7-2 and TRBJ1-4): GAGVSQSPSNKVTEKGKDVELRCDPISGHTALYWYRQSLGQGLEFLIYFQGNSAPDKSGLPSDRFSAERTGGSVSTLTIQRTQQEDSAVYLCASSLAGTVLGEKLFFGSGTQLSVL.

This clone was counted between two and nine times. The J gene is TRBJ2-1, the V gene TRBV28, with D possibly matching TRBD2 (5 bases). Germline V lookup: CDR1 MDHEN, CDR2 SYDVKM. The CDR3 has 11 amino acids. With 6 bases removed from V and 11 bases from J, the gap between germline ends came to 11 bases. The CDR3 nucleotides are TGTGCCAGCAGCTTAGGAGGAAAGCAGTTCTTC. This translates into CASSLGGKQFF. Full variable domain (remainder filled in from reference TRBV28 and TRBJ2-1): DVKVTQSSRYLVKRTGEKVFLECVQDMDHENMFWYRQDPGLGLRLIYFSYDVKMKEKGDIPEGYSVSREKKERFSLILESASTNQTSMYLCASSLGGKQFFGPGTRLTVL.

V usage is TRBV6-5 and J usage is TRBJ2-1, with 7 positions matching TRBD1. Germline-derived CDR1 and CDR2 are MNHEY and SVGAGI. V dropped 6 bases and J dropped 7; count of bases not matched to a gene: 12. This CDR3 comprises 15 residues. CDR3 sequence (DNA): TGTGCCAGCAGAAAGAGATCGACAGGGCCTAATGAGCAGTTCTTC. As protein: CASRKRSTGPNEQFF.

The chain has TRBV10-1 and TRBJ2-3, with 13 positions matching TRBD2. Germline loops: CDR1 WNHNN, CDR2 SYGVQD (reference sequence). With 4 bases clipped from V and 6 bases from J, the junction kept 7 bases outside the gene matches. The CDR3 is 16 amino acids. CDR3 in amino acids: CASSGGLAGAWDTQYF. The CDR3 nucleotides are TGCGCCAGCAGTGGTGGACTAGCGGGAGCATGGGATACGCAGTATTTT.

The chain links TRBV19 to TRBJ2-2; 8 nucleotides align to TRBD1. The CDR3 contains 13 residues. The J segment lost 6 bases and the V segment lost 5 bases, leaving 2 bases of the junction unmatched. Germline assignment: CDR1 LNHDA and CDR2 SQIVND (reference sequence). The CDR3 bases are TGTGCCAGTAGTCTGGACAGGGCCGGGGAGCTGTTTTTT. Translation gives CASSLDRAGELFF.

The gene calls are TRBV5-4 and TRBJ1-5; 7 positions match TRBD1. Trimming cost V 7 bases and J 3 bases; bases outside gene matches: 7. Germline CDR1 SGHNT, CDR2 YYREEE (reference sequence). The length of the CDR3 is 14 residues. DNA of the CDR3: TGTGCCAGCTCCCGACAGGGTAACAATCAGCCCCAGCATTTT. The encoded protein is CASSRQGNNQPQHF.

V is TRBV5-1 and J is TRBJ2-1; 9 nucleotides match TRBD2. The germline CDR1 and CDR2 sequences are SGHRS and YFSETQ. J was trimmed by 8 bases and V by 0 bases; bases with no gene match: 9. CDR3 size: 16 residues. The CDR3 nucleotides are TGCGCCAGCAGCTTGGGCGCGGGAGGGCCGGTGGATGAGCAGTTCTTC. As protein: CASSLGAGGPVDEQFF.

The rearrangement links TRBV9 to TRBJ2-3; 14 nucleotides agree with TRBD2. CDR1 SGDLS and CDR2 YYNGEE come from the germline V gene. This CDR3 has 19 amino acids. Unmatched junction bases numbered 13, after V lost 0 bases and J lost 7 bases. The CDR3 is CASSVGFPGTSGSMNTQYF. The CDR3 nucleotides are TGTGCCAGCAGCGTAGGTTTTCCGGGGACTAGCGGGAGTATGAATACGCAGTATTTT.

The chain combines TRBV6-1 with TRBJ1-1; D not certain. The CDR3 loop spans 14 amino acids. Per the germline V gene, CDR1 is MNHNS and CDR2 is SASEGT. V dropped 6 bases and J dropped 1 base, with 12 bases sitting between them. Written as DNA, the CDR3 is TGTGCCAGCAGACGTTTGCGGGAGAACACTGAAGCTTTCTTT. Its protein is CASRRLRENTEAFF.

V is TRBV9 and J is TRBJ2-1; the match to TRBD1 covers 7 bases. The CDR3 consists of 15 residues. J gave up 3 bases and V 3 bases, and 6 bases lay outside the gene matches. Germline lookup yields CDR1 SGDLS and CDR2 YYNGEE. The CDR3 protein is CASSATGSSYNEQFF. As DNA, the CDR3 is TGTGCCAGCAGCGCGACAGGGTCGAGCTACAATGAGCAGTTCTTC.

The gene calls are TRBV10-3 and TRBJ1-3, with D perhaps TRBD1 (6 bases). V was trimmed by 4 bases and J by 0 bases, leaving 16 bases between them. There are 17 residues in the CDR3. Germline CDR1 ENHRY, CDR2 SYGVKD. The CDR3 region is CAISGGAQGSSGNTIYF. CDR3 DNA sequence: TGTGCCATCAGTGGAGGGGCACAGGGAAGCTCTGGAAACACCATATATTTT.

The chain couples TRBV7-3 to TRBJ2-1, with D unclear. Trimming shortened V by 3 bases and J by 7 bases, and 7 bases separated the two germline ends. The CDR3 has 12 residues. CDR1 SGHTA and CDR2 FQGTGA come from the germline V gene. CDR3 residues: CASSFGRNEQFF. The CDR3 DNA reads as TGTGCCAGCAGCTTTGGGCGGAATGAGCAGTTCTTC.